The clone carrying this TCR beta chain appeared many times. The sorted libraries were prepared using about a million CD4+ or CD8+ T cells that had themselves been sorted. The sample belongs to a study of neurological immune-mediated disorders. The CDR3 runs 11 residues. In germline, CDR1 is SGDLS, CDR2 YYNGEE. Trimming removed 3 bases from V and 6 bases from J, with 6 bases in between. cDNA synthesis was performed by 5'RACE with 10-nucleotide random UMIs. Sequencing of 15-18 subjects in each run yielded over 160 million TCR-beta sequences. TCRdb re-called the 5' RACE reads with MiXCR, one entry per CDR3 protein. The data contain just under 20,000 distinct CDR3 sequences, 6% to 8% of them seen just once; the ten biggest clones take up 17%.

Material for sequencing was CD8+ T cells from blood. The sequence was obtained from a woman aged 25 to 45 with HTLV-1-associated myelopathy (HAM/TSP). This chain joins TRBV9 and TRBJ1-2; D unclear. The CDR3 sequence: CASSALHGYTF. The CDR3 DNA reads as TGTGCCAGCAGCGCCTTGCATGGCTACACCTTC.